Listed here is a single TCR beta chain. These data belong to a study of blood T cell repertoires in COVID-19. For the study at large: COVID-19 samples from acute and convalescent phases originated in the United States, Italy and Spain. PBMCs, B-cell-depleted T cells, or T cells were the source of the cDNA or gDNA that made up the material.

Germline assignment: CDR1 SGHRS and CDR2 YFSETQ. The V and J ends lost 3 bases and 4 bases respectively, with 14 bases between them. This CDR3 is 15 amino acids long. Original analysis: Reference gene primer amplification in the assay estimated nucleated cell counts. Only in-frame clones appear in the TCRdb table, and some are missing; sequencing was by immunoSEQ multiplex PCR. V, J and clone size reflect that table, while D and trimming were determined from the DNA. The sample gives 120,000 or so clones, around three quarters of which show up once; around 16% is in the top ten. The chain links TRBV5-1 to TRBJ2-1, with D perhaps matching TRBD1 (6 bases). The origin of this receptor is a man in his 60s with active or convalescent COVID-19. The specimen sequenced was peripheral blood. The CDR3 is CASSSGASAYNEQFF. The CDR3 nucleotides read TGCGCCAGCAGCTCAGGGGCGTCCGCATACAATGAGCAGTTCTTC.